Shown below are 17 T cell receptor beta chains from a single sample sequenced in a study of T cell responses to AZD1222 COVID-19 vaccine (dated by TCRdb to about 2021). The library was produced with the immunoSEQ multiplex PCR assay. TCRdb holds this immuneACCESS table with in-frame rearrangements only. Some clones are missing; in checked studies, unresolved V genes explain under half, and the rest has no known cause. In this sample the table shows under 100,000 clones, about 91% of which occur a single time. Of the sample, 6% to 8.5% falls within the top ten clones. The time point label on this specimen signifies: baseline before first vaccination. In the paper's terms, the treatment or condition label means: meningococcal conjugate vaccine given as trial control. The sequenced sample was peripheral blood, obtained on day 0 of MenACWY control vaccination. These receptors were obtained from an adult in good health.

This rearrangement joins TRBV6-5 to TRBJ2-2; no firm D call. V lost 2 bases and J 6 bases, leaving 7 bases between the germline ends. The germline CDR1 and CDR2 sequences are MNHEY and SVGAGI. This CDR3 region has 13 residues. The CDR3 sequence: CASSYRHSGELFF. As DNA, the CDR3 is TGTGCCAGCAGTTACCGACATTCCGGGGAGCTGTTTTTT.

The rearrangement uses TRBV27 and TRBJ1-5; D gene unclear. Germline V gives CDR1 MNHEY, CDR2 SMNVEV (reference sequence). This CDR3 is built from 12 residues. V lost 11 bases and J lost 3, with 11 bases in between. CDR3 protein: CASSGINQPQHF. In DNA form, the CDR3 reads TGTGCCTCCTCTGGAATCAATCAGCCCCAGCATTTT.

The rearrangement links TRBV5-8 to TRBJ1-5, with D maybe TRBD1 (6 bases). V shed 1 base and J shed 4 bases, with 15 bases lying between them. CDR1 and CDR2 from the germline V gene are SGHTS and YDEGEE. This CDR3 contains 16 residues. This chain's CDR3 is CASSLRRGGFNQPQHF. CDR3 sequence (DNA): TGTGCCAGCAGCTTGCGCAGGGGTGGTTTTAATCAGCCCCAGCATTTT.

The chain joins TRBV7-3 to TRBJ1-1; D perhaps matches TRBD1 (5 bases). This CDR3 comprises 13 residues. Germline CDR1 SGHTA, CDR2 FQGTGA. V was cut by 5 bases and J by 9 bases, with 16 bases left in between. Here the CDR3 DNA reads TGTGCCAGCAGCGAAAGGCCGGGACGGCAAGCTTTCTTT. Translated: CASSERPGRQAFF. Full variable domain (missing parts from reference TRBV7-3 and TRBJ1-1): GAGVSQTPSNKVTEKGKYVELRCDPISGHTALYWYRQSLGQGPEFLIYFQGTGAADDSGLPNDRFFAVRPEGSVSTLKIQRTERGDSAVYLCASSERPGRQAFFGQGTRLTVV.

This clone occurred once. The chain recombines TRBV29-1 with TRBJ2-5, with D perhaps TRBD1 (6 bases). Germline CDR1 is SQVTM and CDR2 is ANQGSEA. The CDR3 is made up of 13 amino acids. V shed 3 bases and J shed 2 bases, with 10 bases lying between them. The CDR3 is CSVDGQKQETQYF. The CDR3 region has the DNA TGCAGCGTTGATGGACAGAAACAAGAGACCCAGTACTTC.

The rearrangement links TRBV6-1 to TRBJ2-2; D perhaps matches TRBD2 (6 bases). V shed 3 bases and J shed 9 bases, with 14 bases lying between them. The CDR3 loop spans 14 amino acids. CDR1 is MNHNS, CDR2 SASEGT, per germline. The CDR3 nucleotides read TGTGCCAGCAGTGAGGGGGGTGGGCTGAGGGAGCTGTTTTTT. It is translated as CASSEGGGLRELFF.

The chain recombines TRBV6-6 with TRBJ1-6, with D uncertain. The germline V and J ends were trimmed by 5 bases and 7 bases, with 15 bases remaining between them. This CDR3 contains 15 residues. Germline assignment: CDR1 MNHNY and CDR2 SVGAGI (reference sequence). CDR3 coding DNA: TGTGCCAGCAGTACCAACCCGGCCGCAAATTCACCCCTCCACTTT. It yields the protein CASSTNPAANSPLHF.

This clone was seen just once. The V and J genes are TRBV2 and TRBJ1-5; 9 bases are shared with TRBD1. From germline, CDR1 is SNHLY and CDR2 FYNNEI. The CDR3 has 15 amino acids. With V trimmed by 2 bases and J by 6 bases, 5 bases remained unmatched. CDR3 in amino acids: CASSERDRAIQPQHF. Here the CDR3 DNA reads TGTGCCAGCAGTGAAAGGGACAGGGCTATTCAGCCCCAGCATTTT.

This clone was counted a single time. The chain combines TRBV5-5 with TRBJ2-1; D is undetermined. The germline gives CDR1 SGHKS, CDR2 YYEKEE (reference sequence). The CDR3 runs to 15 residues. The V end lost 5 bases, the J end lost 0 bases, and 12 bases lay between the germline ends. The CDR3 sequence: CASRGPMSSYNEQFF. The CDR3 coding sequence is TGTGCCAGCAGAGGTCCAATGAGCTCCTACAATGAGCAGTTCTTC. The full variable domain, rest sourced from reference TRBV5-5 and TRBJ2-1, is DAGVTQSPTHLIKTRGQQVTLRCSPISGHKSVSWYQQVLGQGPQFIFQYYEKEERGRGNFPDRFSARQFPNYSSELNVNALLLGDSALYLCASRGPMSSYNEQFFGPGTRLTVL.

This clone was counted a single time. The rearrangement links TRBV19 to TRBJ2-2; D not certain. Germline CDR1 LNHDA, CDR2 SQIVND (reference sequence). The length of the CDR3 is 15 residues. The V gene lost 2 bases and the J gene lost 0 bases, with 7 bases spanning the gap. The CDR3 sequence: CASSILPSNTGELFF. CDR3 coding DNA: TGTGCCAGTAGTATACTCCCATCGAACACCGGGGAGCTGTTTTTT.

The V gene is TRBV7-2, the J gene TRBJ2-7; 13 bases agree with TRBD2. J gave up 2 bases and V 7 bases, and 5 bases lay outside the gene matches. Germline V CDR1 and CDR2: SGHTA, FQGNSA. The CDR3 contains 15 residues. CDR3 DNA sequence: TGTGCCAGCACCTCGGGACTAGCGGGAACCTACGAGCAGTACTTC. As protein: CASTSGLAGTYEQYF.

This sequence joins TRBV28 and TRBJ1-2; unclear D gene. Per germline, CDR1 MDHEN and CDR2 SYDVKM. V was shortened by 5 bases and J by 3 bases, with 7 bases between the two germline ends. CDR3 length: 12 amino acids. The DNA for the CDR3 is TGTGCCAGCAGTCTTCAATACTATGGCTACACCTTC. The encoded protein is CASSLQYYGYTF.

CDR3 bases: TGTGCCACCAGTGATTTGAGGCCGGGGAGCTCCTACAATGAGCAGTTCTTC. Translation gives CATSDLRPGSSYNEQFF. The chain links TRBV24-1 to TRBJ2-1; the D gene is possibly TRBD2 (5 bases). The CDR3 runs to 17 residues. Per the germline V gene, CDR1 is KGHDR and CDR2 is SFDVKD. Trimming left V 0 bases short and J 0 bases short, with 11 bases between.

This clone was seen a single time. The rearrangement uses TRBV18 and TRBJ1-2; TRBD1 matches 8 bases. The CDR3 covers 18 residues. Germline loops: CDR1 KGHSH, CDR2 LQKENI. Germline trimming cut 3 bases from V and 0 bases from J; bases unmatched to any gene: 12. This CDR3 is CASSPPHGDRTTNYGYTF. CDR3 sequence (DNA): TGTGCCAGCTCACCCCCCCATGGGGACAGGACAACTAACTATGGCTACACCTTC.

This clone has a single count. Other DNA sequences in this specimen translate into the identical CDR3. The CDR3 here is CSVGTLDTQYF. As DNA, the CDR3 is TGCAGCGTTGGAACCCTAGATACGCAGTATTTT. The chain joins TRBV29-1 to TRBJ2-3; D unresolved. This CDR3 contains 11 residues. Germline values: CDR1 SQVTM, CDR2 ANQGSEA. Between the trimmed V and J ends, which lost 4 bases and 5 bases, there was a span of 7 bases.

The V call is TRBV3-1 (or the pseudogene TRBV3-2), the J call TRBJ2-1; TRBD2 is a possible D gene (6 bases). The CDR3 contains 19 residues. The V end was cut by 4 bases, the J end by 0 bases, with 22 bases between. The germline V gene has CDR1 LGHDT and CDR2 YNNKEL (reference sequence). CDR3 DNA: TGTGCCAGCAGCCCACTGGGCGGGGCTAGCGCAATCTCCTACAATGAGCAGTTCTTC. Translation gives CASSPLGGASAISYNEQFF.

The V and J genes are TRBV6-5 and TRBJ2-5; perhaps TRBD2 as D (6 bases). The ends were cut back, 2 bases at V and 2 bases at J, with 12 bases in the middle. The CDR3 sequence is 15 residues long. CDR1 and CDR2 from the germline V gene are MNHEY and SVGAGI. CDR3 amino acids: CASSYGGSTQETQYF. CDR3 nucleotides: TGTGCCAGCAGTTACGGGGGGTCGACTCAAGAGACCCAGTACTTC.